A selection of T cell receptor beta chains follows, all from one sample in a study of cytomegalovirus exposure and HLA in healthy donors. Data came from immunoSEQ multiplex PCR; TCRdb stores just in-frame clones and leaves some out. Here the sample spans about 240,000 clones, 78% being singletons. Input material: PBMCs. All receptors come from a boy aged 5-17 years in good health and CMV-seronegative. Each CDR3 is given with its conserved first and last residue. A D gene is named only where the DNA matches it firmly. Some rows mark clone size as missing; the rest say once, few, many or name a class of expanded clone.

j_gene	v_gene	d_gene	abundance	len	CDR3nt	CDR3aa
TRBJ2-7	TRBV10-3	-	-	15	TGTGCCACCGTCGAGGGCAGGACGAGCTCCTACGAGCAGTACTTC	CATVEGRTSSYEQYF
TRBJ1-4	TRBV4-2	-	-	15	TGTGCCAGCAGCCAATTAACTACAACTAATGAAAAACTGTTTTTT	CASSQLTTTNEKLFF
TRBJ2-3	TRBV10-3	TRBD2	-	14	TGTGCCATCAGACTAGCGGGGGACACAGATACGCAATATTTT	CAIRLAGDTDTQYF
TRBJ2-1	TRBV9	TRBD2	-	14	TGTGCCAGCAGCGTAACTAGCGGGGTGGATGAGCAGTTCTTC	CASSVTSGVDEQFF
TRBJ2-7	TRBV19	TRBD1	once	17	TGTGCCAGTAGTAGCCGACGCGGAGGGCAGGGGGCTGAAGAGCAGTACTTC	CASSSRRGGQGAEEQYF
TRBJ2-3	TRBV7-9	-	once	15	TGTTCCAGCAGCTCTCAAAGGGGGGGTCCAGATACGCAGTATTTT	CSSSSQRGGPDTQYF
TRBJ2-2	TRBV11-2	TRBD2	-	16	TGTGCCAGCAGCTTAGTTGGCGGGAGTGAAATCGGGGAGCTGTTTTTT	CASSLVGGSEIGELFF
TRBJ2-7	TRBV27	TRBD2	-	14	TGTGCCAGCAGCCTGACTAGCGGTTCCTACGAGCAGTACTTC	CASSLTSGSYEQYF
TRBJ2-5	TRBV5-1	-	-	14	TGCGCCAGCAGCTTGGGAAGAGCCCAAGAGACCCAGTACTTC	CASSLGRAQETQYF
TRBJ2-7	TRBV5-6	-	-	18	TGTGCCAGCAGCTTGTACGTGGACCCGACAGATTCTACCTACGAGCAGTACTTC	CASSLYVDPTDSTYEQYF
TRBJ1-2	TRBV30	TRBD1	few	11	TGTGCCATTCGGGGGACAGGCGGCTACACCTTC	CAIRGTGGYTF
TRBJ1-2	TRBV27	-	-	14	TGTGCCAGCAGTCCCAAGGCGGCGGGGTATGGCTACACCTTC	CASSPKAAGYGYTF
TRBJ1-4	TRBV13	TRBD1	-	17	TGTGCCAGCAGCTTAGGAGGGACCGGGACAGTTAATGAAAAACTGTTTTTT	CASSLGGTGTVNEKLFF
TRBJ2-3	TRBV6-6	-	-	13	TGTGCCAGCAGTTACCGGGACTTCCATACGCAGTATTTT	CASSYRDFHTQYF
TRBJ1-1	TRBV9	TRBD1	-	17	TGTGCCAGCAGTGCTGACAGGGGGCTATGGGGGAACACTGAAGCTTTCTTT	CASSADRGLWGNTEAFF
TRBJ2-1	TRBV30	TRBD2	-	15	TGTGCCTGCCGACACAAGCGGGGACTCTACAATGAGCAGTTCTTC	CACRHKRGLYNEQFF
TRBJ1-2	TRBV4-2	-	few	14	TGTGCCAGCAGCCAAGATTTACAAAGCGATGGCTACACCTTC	CASSQDLQSDGYTF
TRBJ1-2	TRBV13	TRBD1	few	14	TGTGCCACGACGGGAGGGGGCTTGTCCTATGGCTACACCTTC	CATTGGGLSYGYTF
TRBJ2-3	TRBV11-3	-	few	14	TGTGCCAGCATAAAGGAGCCAAGCACAGATACGCAGTATTTT	CASIKEPSTDTQYF
TRBJ2-7	TRBV5-6	TRBD1	-	18	TGTGCCAGCAGCCAAGGGACAGTAGCCCCCTCCCCCTACTACGAGCAGTACTTC	CASSQGTVAPSPYYEQYF
TRBJ1-1	TRBV6-5	-	-	15	TGCGCCAGCAGTTACTCGGTCGGCGCTAAGATAGCGGGTTTCTTT	CASSYSVGAKIAGFF
TRBJ1-2	TRBV30	-	-	13	TGTGCCTGGACGGGGGGGCGCAACTATGGCTACACCTTC	CAWTGGRNYGYTF
TRBJ2-5	TRBV7-2	-	-	15	TGTGCCAGCAGAGCTCCGGCAGGTGGGCAAGAGACCCAGTACTTC	CASRAPAGGQETQYF
TRBJ2-7	TRBV6-1	TRBD2	few	15	TGTGCCAGCAGTGAACTAGGACTAGCGGTCTACGAGCAGTACTTC	CASSELGLAVYEQYF
TRBJ2-7	TRBV30	-	-	10	TGTGCGGTGGGCTTCAACGAGCAGTACTTC	CAVGFNEQYF
TRBJ2-3	TRBV9	TRBD2	once	16	TGTGCCAGCAGCGAACCGACTAGCGGGGGATTAGATACGCAGTATTTT	CASSEPTSGGLDTQYF
TRBJ2-1	TRBV30	TRBD1	-	14	TGTGCCTGGTCTCCGGGACAGACGTACAATGAGCAGTTCTTC	CAWSPGQTYNEQFF
TRBJ2-7	TRBV18	TRBD2	-	14	TGTGCCAGCTCACCCGGGGGGGTTGGGCGCGAGCAGTACTTC	CASSPGGVGREQYF
TRBJ2-5	TRBV5-1	TRBD2	few	15	TGCGCCAGCAGCTTGGAGGTAGCGGGGGTGGAGACCCAGTACTTC	CASSLEVAGVETQYF
TRBJ1-5	TRBV2	-	-	14	TGTGCCAGCAACGGGGAGGTGCCGGGTCAGCCCCAGCATTTT	CASNGEVPGQPQHF
TRBJ2-1	TRBV5-1	TRBD2	-	17	TGCGCCAGCAGCTCGCTAGCGGGAGGGAGCTCCTACAATGAGCAGTTCTTC	CASSSLAGGSSYNEQFF
TRBJ2-5	TRBV6-1	-	-	14	TGTGCCAGCAGCCCTGGGAGGTTTCGGGAGACCCAGTACTTC	CASSPGRFRETQYF
TRBJ2-1	TRBV27	TRBD1	-	15	TGTGCCAGCAGTGCTGACAGGGGGCGTGAGGATGAGCAGTTCTTC	CASSADRGREDEQFF
TRBJ2-7	TRBV25-1	TRBD1	-	13	TGTGCCAGCAGATCGACAGGGCCCTACGAGCAGTACTTC	CASRSTGPYEQYF
TRBJ1-6	TRBV9	TRBD1	-	14	TGTGCCTCGGCAGCCGGGACAGCCAATTCACCCCTCCACTTT	CASAAGTANSPLHF
TRBJ1-1	TRBV29-1	-	-	13	TGCAGCGTGACCCGGACAGCGAACACTGAAGCTTTCTTT	CSVTRTANTEAFF
TRBJ2-1	TRBV5-4	TRBD2	-	14	TGTGCCAGCAGCTTTGGGGCGGGAGACAATGAGCAGTTCTTC	CASSFGAGDNEQFF
TRBJ1-1	TRBV10-3	TRBD1	-	14	TGTGCCATTCAAAAGGGACAGGGTTCCACTGAAGCTTTCTTT	CAIQKGQGSTEAFF
TRBJ2-7	TRBV27	TRBD2	once	15	TGTGCCAGCAGTTTTTCAACGGCGGGGGGCTACGAGCAGTACTTC	CASSFSTAGGYEQYF
TRBJ2-7	TRBV7-9	-	-	12	TGTGCCAGTAAAGGGGGTCGACACGAGCAGTACTTC	CASKGGRHEQYF
TRBJ1-5	TRBV2	TRBD1	-	16	TGTGCCAGCAGCGACACAGGGGGCTTCCGGGATCAGCCCCAGCATTTT	CASSDTGGFRDQPQHF
TRBJ2-1	TRBV6-5	TRBD1	-	15	TGTGCCAGCAGTGGCCGGGACAGGGGGCTGGGGGGGCAGTTCTTC	CASSGRDRGLGGQFF
TRBJ2-2	TRBV7-3	-	once	15	TGTGCCAGCAGCCATCGACCTTCGGGGGCCGGGGAGCTGTTTTTT	CASSHRPSGAGELFF
TRBJ2-5	TRBV7-7	TRBD1	-	14	TGTGCCAGCAGCTTTCCTCAGGGGGCAGAGACCCAGTACTTC	CASSFPQGAETQYF
TRBJ2-1	TRBV7-8	TRBD1	few	13	TGTGCCAGCAAGCAAGACAGGGGCGCTGAGCAGTTCTTC	CASKQDRGAEQFF
TRBJ2-5	TRBV7-2	-	-	15	TGTGCCAGCAGCTTAGCGGGGGCGTACCAAGAGACCCAGTACTTC	CASSLAGAYQETQYF
TRBJ2-7	TRBV5-4	TRBD1	-	14	TGTGCCAGCAGCTTTCCGGGACAGCACTACGAGCAGTACTTC	CASSFPGQHYEQYF
TRBJ1-1	TRBV9	-	-	13	TGTGCCAGCAGCGCCCGAGACAGGACTGAAGCTTTCTTT	CASSARDRTEAFF
TRBJ2-5	TRBV5-1	TRBD1	-	14	TGCGCCAGCAGCTGGGACAGGCTCCAAGAGACCCAGTACTTC	CASSWDRLQETQYF
TRBJ1-4	TRBV6-5	-	-	14	TGTGCCAGCAGACCCCAAAGGGAGAATGAAAAACTGTTTTTT	CASRPQRENEKLFF
TRBJ1-5	TRBV5-1	-	-	15	TGCGCCAGCACACTCGATGATCCCCTAAGTCAGCCCCAGCATTTT	CASTLDDPLSQPQHF
TRBJ1-5	TRBV7-9	-	once	15	TGTGCCAGCAGCCGAGGGGGTTTAGGAAACCAGCCCCAGCATTTT	CASSRGGLGNQPQHF
TRBJ2-7	TRBV15	-	-	14	TGTGCCACCAGTAGATTCGGGCGGGCCTACGAGCAGTACTTC	CATSRFGRAYEQYF
TRBJ1-5	TRBV7-6	-	-	13	TGTGCCAGCAGCTTAGTCGGAAGAGGGCCCCAGCATTTT	CASSLVGRGPQHF
TRBJ1-5	TRBV6-5	TRBD1	-	15	TGTGCCAGCAGGAGACAGGGGGTTAGCAATCAGCCCCAGCATTTT	CASRRQGVSNQPQHF
TRBJ2-5	TRBV10-3	TRBD1	-	13	TGTGCCATCAGTGATGGGACAGCGGAGACCCAGTACTTC	CAISDGTAETQYF
TRBJ2-4	TRBV30	-	-	16	TGTGCCTGGAGTGGGACACCCTGGGGAGCCAAAAACATTCAGTACTTC	CAWSGTPWGAKNIQYF